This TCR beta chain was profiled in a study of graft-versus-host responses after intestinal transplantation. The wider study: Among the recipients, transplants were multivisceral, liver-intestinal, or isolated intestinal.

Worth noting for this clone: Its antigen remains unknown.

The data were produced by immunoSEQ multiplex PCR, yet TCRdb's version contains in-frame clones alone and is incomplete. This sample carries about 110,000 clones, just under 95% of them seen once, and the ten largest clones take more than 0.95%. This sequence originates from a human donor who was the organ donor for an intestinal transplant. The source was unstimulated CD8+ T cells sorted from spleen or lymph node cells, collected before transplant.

CDR3: CATSRDGQSNTEAFF. For the CDR3, the DNA is TGTGCCACCAGCAGAGATGGACAGTCGAACACTGAAGCTTTCTTT. This chain connects TRBV15 to TRBJ1-1, with D possibly being TRBD1 (6 bases). CDR1 and CDR2 from the germline V gene are LNHNV and YYDKDF (reference sequence). V dropped 0 bases and J dropped 1 base, with 9 bases sitting between them. The CDR3 loop spans 15 amino acids.